The clone carrying this T cell receptor beta chain was picked up a small number of times. Its matching antigen is unknown. The data stem from a study of T cell repertoires in cytomegalovirus infection. Study-wide context: It was the public TCR beta signatures that indicated both CMV infection and matching HLA type.

Each CDR3 protein is one row after TCRdb ran MiXCR on the reads. Among hundreds of thousands of distinct CDR3 sequences listed, 17% were seen once. Overall study results and limits: HLA-C-restricted, CMV-specific TCR beta clonotypes were dominant ex vivo. Based on cumulative public TCR beta family frequency, carriers of CMV plus the relevant HLA were identified.

The CDR3 is made up of 12 amino acids. V lost 6 bases to trimming and J lost 2 bases, with 11 bases between them. Germline-derived CDR1 and CDR2 are DFQATT and SNEGSKA (reference sequence). This chain links TRBV20-1 with TRBJ2-7, with D unclear. The sequenced sample was PBMCs. The receptor was isolated from a human donor in good health (CMV status not recorded). Some clones in this sample may be carry-over from other donors' samples. The CDR3 loop reads CSATVTPYEQYF. CDR3 DNA: TGCAGTGCGACGGTAACCCCCTACGAGCAGTACTTC.